The entry below gives a single T cell receptor (beta chain) sequence along with its context. Its antigen remains unidentified. A read error is possible here, since a much larger clone lies one base away. Through a sample-barcoded 5' primer and a J-beta primer mix, a second PCR was run for 7 to 11 cycles. MiXCR, run by TCRdb on the 5' RACE reads, gives a single entry per CDR3 protein. This sample yields 550,000 to 650,000 distinct CDR3 sequences, of which around 31% are seen a single time; more than 15% belongs to the top ten. The sample is drawn from a study of blood T cells in healthy people across ages. Each donor's blood draw was 8.5 to 10 milliliters of peripheral blood. General observations from the study: The long-lived group displayed more naive CD4+ cells, plus higher diversity, than the aged donors did. TCR beta diversity was tightly associated with the proportion of naive T cells.

The germline gives CDR1 SQVTM, CDR2 ANQGSEA. This CDR3 spans 13 amino acids. The clonotype originates from a woman of 80 years or more in good health. Sequencing used blood. V is TRBV29-1 and J is TRBJ1-2, with a possible D match to TRBD1 (5 bases). The CDR3 sequence: CGVGKVRREGYTF. The CDR3, as DNA: TGCGGCGTTGGAAAGGTCCGCAGGGAGGGCTACACCTTC.